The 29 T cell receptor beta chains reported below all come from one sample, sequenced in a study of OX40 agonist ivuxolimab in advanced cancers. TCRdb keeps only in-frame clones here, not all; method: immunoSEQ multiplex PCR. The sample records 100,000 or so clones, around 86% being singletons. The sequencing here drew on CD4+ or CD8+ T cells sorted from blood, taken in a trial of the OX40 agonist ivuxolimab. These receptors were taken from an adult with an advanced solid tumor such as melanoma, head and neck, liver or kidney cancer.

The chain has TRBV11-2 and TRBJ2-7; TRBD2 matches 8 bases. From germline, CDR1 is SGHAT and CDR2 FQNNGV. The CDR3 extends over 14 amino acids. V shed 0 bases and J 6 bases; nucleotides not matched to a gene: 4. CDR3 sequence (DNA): TGTGCCAGCAGCTTAGATTACGGGAGGGGCGAGCAGTACTTC. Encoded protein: CASSLDYGRGEQYF.

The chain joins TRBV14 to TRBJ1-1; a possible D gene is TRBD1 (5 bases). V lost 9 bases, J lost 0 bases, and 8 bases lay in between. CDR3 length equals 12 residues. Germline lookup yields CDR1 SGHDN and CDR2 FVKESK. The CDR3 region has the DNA TGTGCCAGGGGGCGGGTGAACACTGAAGCTTTCTTT. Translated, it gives CARGRVNTEAFF.

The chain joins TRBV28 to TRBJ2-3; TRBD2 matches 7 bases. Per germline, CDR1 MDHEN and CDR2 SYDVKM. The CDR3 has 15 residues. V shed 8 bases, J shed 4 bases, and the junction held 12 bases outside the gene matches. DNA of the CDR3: TGTGCCAGCTCGACTGGAGGGAGGGTCTCAGATACGCAGTATTTT. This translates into CASSTGGRVSDTQYF.

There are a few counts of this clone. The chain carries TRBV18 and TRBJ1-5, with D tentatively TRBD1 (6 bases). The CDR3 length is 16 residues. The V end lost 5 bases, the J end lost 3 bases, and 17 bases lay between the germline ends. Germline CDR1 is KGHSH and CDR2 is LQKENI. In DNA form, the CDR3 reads TGTGCCAGCTCAGACAGAAAGGGGGGGATCAATCAGCCCCAGCATTTT. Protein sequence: CASSDRKGGINQPQHF.

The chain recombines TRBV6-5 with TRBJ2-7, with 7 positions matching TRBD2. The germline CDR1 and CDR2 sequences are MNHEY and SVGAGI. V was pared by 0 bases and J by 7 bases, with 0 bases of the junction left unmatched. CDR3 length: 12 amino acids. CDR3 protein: CASSYSGGEQYF. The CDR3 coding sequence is TGTGCCAGCAGTTACTCGGGGGGGGAGCAGTACTTC.

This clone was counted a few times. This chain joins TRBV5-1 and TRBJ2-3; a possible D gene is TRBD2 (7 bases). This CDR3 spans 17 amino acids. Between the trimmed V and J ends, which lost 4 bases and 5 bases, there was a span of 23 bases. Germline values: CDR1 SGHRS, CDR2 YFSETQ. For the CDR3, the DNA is TGCGCCAGCAGCCCGAACCAAGGGGGAGGGGGACGAGATACGCAGTATTTT. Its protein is CASSPNQGGGGRDTQYF.

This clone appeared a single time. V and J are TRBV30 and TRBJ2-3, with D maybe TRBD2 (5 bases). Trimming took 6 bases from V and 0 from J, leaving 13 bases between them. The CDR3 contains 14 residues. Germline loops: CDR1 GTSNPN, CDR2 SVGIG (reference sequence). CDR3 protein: CACETWTSTDTQYF. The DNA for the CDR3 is TGTGCCTGCGAAACGTGGACTAGCACAGATACGCAGTATTTT. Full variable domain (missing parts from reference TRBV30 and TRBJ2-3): SQTIHQWPATLVQPVGSPLSLECTVEGTSNPNLYWYRQAAGRGLQLLFYSVGIGQISSEVPQNLSASRPQDRQFILSSKKLLLSDSGFYLCACETWTSTDTQYFGPGTRLTVL.

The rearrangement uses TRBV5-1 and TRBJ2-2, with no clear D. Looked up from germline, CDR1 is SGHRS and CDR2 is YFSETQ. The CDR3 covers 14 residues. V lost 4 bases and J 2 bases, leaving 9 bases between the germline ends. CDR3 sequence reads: CASSLPSNTGELFF. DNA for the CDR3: TGCGCCAGCAGCCTGCCTTCAAACACCGGGGAGCTGTTTTTT.

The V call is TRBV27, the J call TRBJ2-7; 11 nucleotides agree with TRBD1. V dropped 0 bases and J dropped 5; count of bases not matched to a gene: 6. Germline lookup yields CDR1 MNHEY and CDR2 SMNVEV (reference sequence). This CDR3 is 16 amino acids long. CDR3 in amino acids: CASSLSGTGGFDEQYF. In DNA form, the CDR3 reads TGTGCCAGCAGTTTATCCGGGACAGGGGGTTTCGACGAGCAGTACTTC.

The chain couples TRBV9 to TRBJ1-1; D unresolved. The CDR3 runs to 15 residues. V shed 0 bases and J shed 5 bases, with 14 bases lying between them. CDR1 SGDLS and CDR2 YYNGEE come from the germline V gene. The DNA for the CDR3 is TGTGCCAGCAGCGTAGATCCGGTTCTATGGACTGAAGCTTTCTTT. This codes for CASSVDPVLWTEAFF.

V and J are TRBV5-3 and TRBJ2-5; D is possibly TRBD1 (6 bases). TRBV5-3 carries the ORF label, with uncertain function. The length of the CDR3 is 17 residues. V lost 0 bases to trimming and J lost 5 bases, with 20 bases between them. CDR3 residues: CARSLVRGTRYRETQYF. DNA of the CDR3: TGTGCCAGAAGCTTGGTGAGGGGGACCAGGTATAGGGAGACCCAGTACTTC.

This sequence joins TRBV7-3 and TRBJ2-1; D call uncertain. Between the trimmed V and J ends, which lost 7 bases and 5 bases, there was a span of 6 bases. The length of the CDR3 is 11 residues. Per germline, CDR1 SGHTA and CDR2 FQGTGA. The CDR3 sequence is CASTTHNEQFF. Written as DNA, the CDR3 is TGTGCCAGCACCACGCACAATGAGCAGTTCTTC.

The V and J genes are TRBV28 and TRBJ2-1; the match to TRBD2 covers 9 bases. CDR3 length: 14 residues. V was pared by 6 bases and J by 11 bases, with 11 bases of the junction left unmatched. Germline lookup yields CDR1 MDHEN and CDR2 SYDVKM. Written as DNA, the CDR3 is TGTGCCAGCAGGACACATGGGACTAGCCTACAGCAGTTCTTC. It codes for CASRTHGTSLQQFF.

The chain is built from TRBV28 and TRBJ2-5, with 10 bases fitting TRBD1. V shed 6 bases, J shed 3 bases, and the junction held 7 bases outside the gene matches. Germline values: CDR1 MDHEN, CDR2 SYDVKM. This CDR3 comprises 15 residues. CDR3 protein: CASRPTGTGEETQYF. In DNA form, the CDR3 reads TGTGCCAGCAGGCCAACCGGGACAGGGGAAGAGACCCAGTACTTC.

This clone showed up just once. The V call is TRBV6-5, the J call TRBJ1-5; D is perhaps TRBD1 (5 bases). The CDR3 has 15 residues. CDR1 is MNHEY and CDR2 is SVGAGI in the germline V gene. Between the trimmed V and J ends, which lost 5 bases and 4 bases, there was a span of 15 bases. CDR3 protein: CASSRSGTGNQPQHF. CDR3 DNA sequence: TGTGCCAGCAGTCGATCCGGGACCGGTAATCAGCCCCAGCATTTT.

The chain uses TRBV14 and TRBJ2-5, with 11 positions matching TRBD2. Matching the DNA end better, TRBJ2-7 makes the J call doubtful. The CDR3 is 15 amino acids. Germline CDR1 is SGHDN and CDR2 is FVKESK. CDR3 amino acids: CASSRGTSGGYEQYF. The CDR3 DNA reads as TGTGCCAGCAGCCGGGGAACTAGCGGGGGTTACGAGCAGTACTTC.

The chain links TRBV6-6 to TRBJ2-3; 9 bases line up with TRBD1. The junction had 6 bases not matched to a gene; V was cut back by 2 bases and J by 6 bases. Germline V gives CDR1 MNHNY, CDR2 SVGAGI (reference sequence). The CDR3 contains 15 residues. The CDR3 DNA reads TGTGCCAGCAGTTACGGGACAGGGAATTCTGATACGCAGTATTTT. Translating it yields CASSYGTGNSDTQYF.

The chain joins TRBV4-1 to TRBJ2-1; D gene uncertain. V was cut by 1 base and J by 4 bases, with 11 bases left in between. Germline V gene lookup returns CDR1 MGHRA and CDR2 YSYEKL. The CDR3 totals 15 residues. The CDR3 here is CASSQVQDVYNEQFF. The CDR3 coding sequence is TGCGCCAGCAGCCAAGTTCAGGATGTTTACAATGAGCAGTTCTTC.

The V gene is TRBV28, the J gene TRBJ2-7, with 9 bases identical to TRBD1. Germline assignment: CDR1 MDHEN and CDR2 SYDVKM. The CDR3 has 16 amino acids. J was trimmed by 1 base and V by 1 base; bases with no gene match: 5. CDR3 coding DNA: TGTGCCAGCAGTTTATTCCGGACAGGGGAATCCTACGAGCAGTACTTC. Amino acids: CASSLFRTGESYEQYF.

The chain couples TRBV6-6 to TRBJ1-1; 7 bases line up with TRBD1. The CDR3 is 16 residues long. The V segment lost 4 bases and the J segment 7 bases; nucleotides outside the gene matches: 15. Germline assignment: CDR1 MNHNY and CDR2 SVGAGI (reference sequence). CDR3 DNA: TGTGCCAGCAGTTTGGGGAACCGGGACAGTGTCTATGAAGCTTTCTTT. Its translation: CASSLGNRDSVYEAFF.

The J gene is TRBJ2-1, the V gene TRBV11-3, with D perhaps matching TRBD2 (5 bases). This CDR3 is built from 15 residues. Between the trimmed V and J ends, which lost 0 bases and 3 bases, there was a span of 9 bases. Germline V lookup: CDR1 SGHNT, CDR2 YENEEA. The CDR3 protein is CASSLDDRDYNEQFF. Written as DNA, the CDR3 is TGTGCCAGCAGCTTAGATGATCGGGACTACAATGAGCAGTTCTTC.

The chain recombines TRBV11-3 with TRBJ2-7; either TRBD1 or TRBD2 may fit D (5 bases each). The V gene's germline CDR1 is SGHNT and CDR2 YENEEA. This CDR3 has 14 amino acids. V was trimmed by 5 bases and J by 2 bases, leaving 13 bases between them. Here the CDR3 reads CASSPRDATYEQYF. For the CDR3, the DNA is TGTGCCAGCAGCCCCCGGGACGCCACCTACGAGCAGTACTTC.

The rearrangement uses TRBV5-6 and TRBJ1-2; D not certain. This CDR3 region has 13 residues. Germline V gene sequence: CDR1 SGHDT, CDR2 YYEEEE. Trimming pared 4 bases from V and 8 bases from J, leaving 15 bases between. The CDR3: CASSRREVDGYTF. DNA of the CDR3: TGTGCCAGCAGCCGGAGGGAGGTGGACGGCTACACCTTC.

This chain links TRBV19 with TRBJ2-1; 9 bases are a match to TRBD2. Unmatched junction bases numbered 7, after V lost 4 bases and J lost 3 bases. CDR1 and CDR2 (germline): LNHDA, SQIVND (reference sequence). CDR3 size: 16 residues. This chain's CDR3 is CASSTIAGVVYNEQFF. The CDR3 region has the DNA TGTGCCAGTAGTACGATAGCGGGAGTGGTCTACAATGAGCAGTTCTTC. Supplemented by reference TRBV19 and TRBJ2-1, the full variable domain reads DGGITQSPKYLFRKEGQNVTLSCEQNLNHDAMYWYRQDPGQGLRLIYYSQIVNDFQKGDIAEGYSVSREKKESFPLTVTSAQKNPTAFYLCASSTIAGVVYNEQFFGPGTRLTVL.

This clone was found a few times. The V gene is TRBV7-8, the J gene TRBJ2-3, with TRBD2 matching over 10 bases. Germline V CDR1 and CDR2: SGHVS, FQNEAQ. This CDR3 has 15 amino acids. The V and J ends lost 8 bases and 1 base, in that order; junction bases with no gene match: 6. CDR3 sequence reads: CASHDLAGGTDTQYF. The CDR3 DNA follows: TGTGCCAGCCACGACCTAGCGGGAGGCACAGATACGCAGTATTTT.

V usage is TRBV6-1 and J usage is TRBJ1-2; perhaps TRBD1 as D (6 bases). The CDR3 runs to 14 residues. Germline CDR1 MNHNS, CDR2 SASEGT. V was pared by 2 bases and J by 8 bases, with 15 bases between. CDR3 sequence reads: CASSELPGERGYTF. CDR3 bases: TGTGCCAGCAGTGAATTGCCAGGGGAGCGGGGCTACACCTTC.

CDR3 DNA: TGCGCCAGCAGTGAATCAAGAAGGGGCACTGAAGCTTTCTTT. It is translated as CASSESRRGTEAFF. V usage is TRBV10-1 and J usage is TRBJ1-1; weak D call: TRBD1 (5 bases). CDR3 length: 14 amino acids. CDR1 and CDR2 from the germline V gene are WNHNN and SYGVQD (reference sequence). V lost 3 bases and J 4 bases, leaving 12 bases between the germline ends.

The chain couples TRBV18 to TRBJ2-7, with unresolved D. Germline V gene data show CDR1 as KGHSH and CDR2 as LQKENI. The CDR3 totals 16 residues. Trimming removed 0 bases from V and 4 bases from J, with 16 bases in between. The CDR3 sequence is CASSPPGAASLYEQYF. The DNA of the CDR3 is TGTGCCAGCTCACCACCGGGCGCGGCCTCACTTTACGAGCAGTACTTC.

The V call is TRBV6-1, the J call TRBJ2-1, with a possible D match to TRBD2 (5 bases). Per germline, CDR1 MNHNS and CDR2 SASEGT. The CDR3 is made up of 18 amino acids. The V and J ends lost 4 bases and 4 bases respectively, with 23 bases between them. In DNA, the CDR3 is TGTGCCAGCAGTGGAAATGTTGCGAGGGCGCTTAATTACAATGAGCAGTTCTTC. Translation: CASSGNVARALNYNEQFF.